This T cell receptor beta chain is drawn from a study of technical replicates of blood from a handful of donors. The CDR3 has 18 residues. Trimming stripped 0 bases from V and 1 base from J, with 18 bases between. The germline V gene encodes CDR1 LGHNA and CDR2 YNFKEQ. Data came from immunoSEQ multiplex PCR; TCRdb stores just in-frame clones and leaves some out. The sample records about 100,000 clones, nearly 97% being singletons. The chain uses TRBV4-2 and TRBJ2-5; tentative D call: TRBD1 (6 bases). The material sequenced was T cells isolated from PBMCs. The receptor's source is a human donor in good health. CDR3 protein: CASSQEGVSRTAQETQYF. The CDR3 nucleotides are TGTGCCAGCAGCCAAGAGGGTGTGTCGAGGACAGCCCAAGAGACCCAGTACTTC.